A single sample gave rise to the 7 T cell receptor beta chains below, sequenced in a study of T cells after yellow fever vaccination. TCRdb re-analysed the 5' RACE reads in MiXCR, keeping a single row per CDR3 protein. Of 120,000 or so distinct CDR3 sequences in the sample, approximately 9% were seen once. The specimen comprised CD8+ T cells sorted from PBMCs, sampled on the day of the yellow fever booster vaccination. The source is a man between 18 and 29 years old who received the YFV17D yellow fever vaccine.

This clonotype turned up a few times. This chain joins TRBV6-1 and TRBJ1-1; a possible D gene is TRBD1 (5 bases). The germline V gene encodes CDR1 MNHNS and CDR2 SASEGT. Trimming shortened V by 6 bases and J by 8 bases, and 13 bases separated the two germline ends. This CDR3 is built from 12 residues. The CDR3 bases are TGTGCCAGCAGGGATCTTGGGGCGGAAGCTTTCTTT. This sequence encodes CASRDLGAEAFF.

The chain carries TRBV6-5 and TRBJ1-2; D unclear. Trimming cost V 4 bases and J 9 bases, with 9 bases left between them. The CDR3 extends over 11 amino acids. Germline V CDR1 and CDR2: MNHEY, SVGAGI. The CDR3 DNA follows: TGTGCCAGCAGTTGGGGAGAGAGCTACACCTTC. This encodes CASSWGESYTF.

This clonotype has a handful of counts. Here the CDR3 reads CASTAAGTANTGELFF. CDR3 bases: TGTGCCAGCACCGCGGCGGGGACCGCGAACACCGGGGAGCTGTTTTTT. The genes are TRBV6-2 or TRBV6-3 and TRBJ2-2; D is perhaps TRBD2 (6 bases). Germline loops: CDR1 MNHEY, CDR2 SVGEGT. This CDR3 spans 16 amino acids. Trimming cost V 7 bases and J 0 bases, with 15 bases left between them.

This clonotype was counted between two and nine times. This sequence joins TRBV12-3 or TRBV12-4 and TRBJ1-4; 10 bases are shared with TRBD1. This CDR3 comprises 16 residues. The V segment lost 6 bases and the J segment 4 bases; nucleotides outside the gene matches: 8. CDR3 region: CASSPPGTGDNEKLFF. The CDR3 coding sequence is TGTGCCAGCAGCCCTCCCGGGACAGGGGATAATGAAAAACTGTTTTTT.

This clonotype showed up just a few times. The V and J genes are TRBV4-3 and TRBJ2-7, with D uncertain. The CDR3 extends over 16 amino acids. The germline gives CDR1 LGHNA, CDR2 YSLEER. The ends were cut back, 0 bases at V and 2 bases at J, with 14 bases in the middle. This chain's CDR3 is CASSQDLAVPPYEQYF. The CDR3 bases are TGCGCCAGCAGCCAAGATCTTGCGGTCCCCCCCTACGAGCAGTACTTC.

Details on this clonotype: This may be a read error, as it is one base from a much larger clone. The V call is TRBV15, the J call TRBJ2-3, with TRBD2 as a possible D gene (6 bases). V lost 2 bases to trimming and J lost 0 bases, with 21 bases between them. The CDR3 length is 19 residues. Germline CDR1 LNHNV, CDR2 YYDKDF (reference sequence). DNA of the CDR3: TGTGCCACCAGCAGACCCATAGAAACACGGGGGACTAGCACAGATACGCAGTATTTT. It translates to CATSRPIETRGTSTDTQYF.

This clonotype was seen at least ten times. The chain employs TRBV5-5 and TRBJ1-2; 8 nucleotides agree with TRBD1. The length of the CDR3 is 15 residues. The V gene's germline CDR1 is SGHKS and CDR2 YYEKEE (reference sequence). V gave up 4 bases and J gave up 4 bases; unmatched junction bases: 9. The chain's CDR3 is CASSARTGIGYGYTF. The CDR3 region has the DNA TGTGCCAGCAGCGCCCGGACAGGGATTGGCTATGGCTACACCTTC.